This T cell receptor beta chain emerged from a study of shared clonotypes between healthy human individuals. Study at large: The cohort had a couple of women and a few men, ages 18 to 49.

As to this clone: Its target is not known.

The CDR3 sequence is 11 residues long. Trimming removed 2 bases at V and 6 bases at J, with 6 bases between. Germline lookup yields CDR1 GTSNPN and CDR2 SVGIG (reference sequence). Using immunoSEQ multiplex PCR, the repertoire was profiled, and TCRdb retains in-frame clones only, with some absent. The data contain approximately 2.4 million clones, approximately 94% of them singletons. Study findings and constraints: Apart from blood, nothing was sampled; tissue repertoires likely differ. The represented genetic and exposure-history diversity was limited by the small number of donors.

The rearrangement uses TRBV30 and TRBJ2-3; D is undetermined. The sequenced sample consisted of naive CD4+ T cells sorted from blood. The subset: CD45RA+ positively selected. The source is a man between 18 and 29 years old in good health. Here the CDR3 reads CAWSSLDTQYF. The CDR3 nucleotides read TGTGCCTGGAGTAGCTTGGATACGCAGTATTTT.